This T cell receptor (beta chain) was identified during a study of blood T cell repertoires in COVID-19. Study information: Sample material is recorded as cDNA or gDNA derived from T cells, B-cell-depleted T cells, or PBMCs.

Recruitment covered about two dozen US areas and drew participants whose ages spanned roughly 18 to 100 years. Cohorts were determined from participant-reported clinical history. Original data processing: Using reference gene primer amplification, nucleated cell counts were estimated. The data were produced by immunoSEQ multiplex PCR, yet TCRdb's version contains in-frame clones alone and is incomplete. D and trimming were read from the DNA, whereas the V and J calls and clone size are those reported in that table. The sample has a few hundred thousand clones; about 91% are singletons. Trimming shortened V by 1 base and J by 7 bases, and 15 bases separated the two germline ends. The CDR3 sequence is 15 residues long. Germline V lookup: CDR1 SGHNT, CDR2 YENEEA.

The chain uses TRBV11-3 and TRBJ2-3; perhaps TRBD1 as D (5 bases). The origin of this receptor is a woman aged 18-29 years who had recovered from COVID-19. The sample taken for sequencing was PBMCs or T cells enriched from blood (not recorded which). The CDR3 region is CASSLVGQDENTQYF. CDR3 nucleotides: TGTGCCAGCAGCTTAGTGGGGCAGGACGAGAATACGCAGTATTTT.